Presented here are 12 T cell receptor beta chains from one specimen sequenced in a study of blood T cell repertoires in COVID-19. TCRdb's copy holds only in-frame clones and misses some; the assay was immunoSEQ multiplex PCR. Of roughly 330,000 clones in the sample, over 75% were seen once. The sample consisted of PBMCs or T cells enriched from blood (not recorded which). The receptors originated from a woman in her late teens or twenties who had recovered from COVID-19.

The chain combines TRBV21-1 with TRBJ2-5; the table names TRBD1, a call not compared with the DNA. TRBV21-1 is tagged as a pseudogene. The CDR3 totals 16 residues. In nucleotides, the CDR3 is TGTGCCAGCAGCAGCCGGGACAGGGGCGAGCAAGAGACCCAGTACTTC. Translated, it gives CASSSRDRGEQETQYF.

This clone showed up just a few times. This chain uses TRBV30 with TRBJ1-2, with 10 bases matching TRBD1. Trimming cost V 0 bases and J 11 bases; bases outside gene matches: 6. Germline V lookup: CDR1 GTSNPN, CDR2 SVGIG (reference sequence). The CDR3 is 13 amino acids. Here the CDR3 DNA reads TGTGCCTGGAGTGTTAGTCGGGACAGGGGTTACACCTTC. It translates to CAWSVSRDRGYTF. The full variable domain, in which reference TRBV30 and TRBJ1-2 provide the parts outside the CDR3, is SQTIHQWPATLVQPVGSPLSLECTVEGTSNPNLYWYRQAAGRGLQLLFYSVGIGQISSEVPQNLSASRPQDRQFILSSKKLLLSDSGFYLCAWSVSRDRGYTFGSGTRLTVV.

Remarks on this clone: This specimen includes other DNA sequences encoding the same CDR3. The CDR3 sequence: CASSLGSGETQYF. As DNA, the CDR3 is TGTGCCAGCAGTTTGGGCAGCGGAGAGACCCAGTACTTC. V and J are TRBV27 and TRBJ2-5; D is perhaps TRBD2 (5 bases). V was cut by 3 bases and J by 4 bases, with 9 bases left in between. The CDR3 extends over 13 amino acids. CDR1 and CDR2 from the germline V gene are MNHEY and SMNVEV (reference sequence).

V and J are TRBV4-1 and TRBJ1-1; 7 bases fit TRBD1. Losses at the gene ends were 3 bases for V and 0 bases for J; bases not matched to a gene: 10. This CDR3 spans 17 amino acids. Germline CDR1 MGHRA, CDR2 YSYEKL. In DNA form, the CDR3 reads TGCGCCAGCAGCCAGGCAATCGCGCAGGGGGTGAACACTGAAGCTTTCTTT. Its translation is CASSQAIAQGVNTEAFF.

The rearrangement links TRBV5-4 to TRBJ2-7; 9 bases map to TRBD1. The germline V gene has CDR1 SGHNT and CDR2 YYREEE (reference sequence). This CDR3 is built from 14 residues. V was clipped by 4 bases and J by 3 bases; unmatched bases: 5. This CDR3 is CASSGGDRVYEQYF. For the CDR3, the DNA is TGTGCCAGCAGCGGGGGGGACAGGGTCTACGAGCAGTACTTC.

The chain's CDR3 is CASSPEGLAGGPINYNEQFF. DNA of the CDR3: TGCGCCAGCAGCCCAGAGGGACTAGCGGGGGGCCCTATCAACTACAATGAGCAGTTCTTC. The V gene is TRBV5-1, the J gene TRBJ2-1; 15 bases match TRBD2. The V segment lost 4 bases and the J segment 3 bases; nucleotides outside the gene matches: 14. The length of the CDR3 is 20 residues. Germline V gene sequence: CDR1 SGHRS, CDR2 YFSETQ.

This clone was seen a single time. The genes are TRBV5-3 and TRBJ1-1; 8 bases agree with TRBD1. TRBV5-3 is reported as an ORF; its role is uncertain. CDR3 length: 18 amino acids. Unmatched junction bases numbered 18, after V lost 4 bases and J lost 4 bases. DNA for the CDR3: TGTGCCAGAAGCCCCACCACCGCCGTTTTACAGGGGGGCACTGAAGCTTTCTTT. Protein product: CARSPTTAVLQGGTEAFF.

The V gene is TRBV27, the J gene TRBJ2-7, with 7 positions matching TRBD1. Germline CDR1 MNHEY, CDR2 SMNVEV (reference sequence). The V gene end was trimmed by 6 bases and the J gene end by 2 bases; junction bases not matched to a gene: 4. CDR3 length equals 13 residues. DNA for the CDR3: TGTGCCAGCAGGAGGACAGGAACCTACGAGCAGTACTTC. Protein sequence: CASRRTGTYEQYF.

This sequence joins TRBV7-3 and TRBJ1-1; D is unresolved. The CDR3 covers 15 residues. From germline, CDR1 is SGHTA and CDR2 FQGTGA. With 5 bases removed from V and 0 bases from J, the gap between germline ends came to 13 bases. DNA for the CDR3: TGTGCCAGCAGCGCCTACAGTGGTTTGAACACTGAAGCTTTCTTT. This sequence encodes CASSAYSGLNTEAFF.

The V gene is TRBV28, the J gene TRBJ1-2; a weak D match, TRBD1 (6 bases). Trimming cost V 4 bases and J 0 bases, with 9 bases left between them. The CDR3 consists of 14 residues. Germline V gene lookup returns CDR1 MDHEN and CDR2 SYDVKM. The chain's CDR3 is CASSSDRTNYGYTF. The CDR3 DNA is TGTGCCAGCAGTTCAGACAGGACTAACTATGGCTACACCTTC.

This clone occurred once. The chain links TRBV6-5 to TRBJ1-3, with TRBD1 matching 8 bases. There are 15 residues in the CDR3. The ends lost 4 bases at V and 3 bases at J; junction bases unmatched: 5. Germline V lookup: CDR1 MNHEY, CDR2 SVGAGI. CDR3 amino acids: CASSSQGAVGNTIYF. In DNA form, the CDR3 reads TGTGCCAGCAGTTCGCAGGGGGCAGTTGGAAACACCATATATTTT.

This clone was detected a few times. V is TRBV5-4 and J is TRBJ1-6, with TRBD1 matching over 8 bases. The trim removed 0 bases at V and 7 bases at J, leaving 6 bases unmatched. The CDR3 is 16 residues long. Per the germline V gene, CDR1 is SGHNT and CDR2 is YYREEE (reference sequence). CDR3 amino acids: CASSLGQGAGNSPLHF. The CDR3 DNA follows: TGTGCCAGCAGCTTGGGTCAGGGGGCTGGAAATTCACCCCTCCACTTT.